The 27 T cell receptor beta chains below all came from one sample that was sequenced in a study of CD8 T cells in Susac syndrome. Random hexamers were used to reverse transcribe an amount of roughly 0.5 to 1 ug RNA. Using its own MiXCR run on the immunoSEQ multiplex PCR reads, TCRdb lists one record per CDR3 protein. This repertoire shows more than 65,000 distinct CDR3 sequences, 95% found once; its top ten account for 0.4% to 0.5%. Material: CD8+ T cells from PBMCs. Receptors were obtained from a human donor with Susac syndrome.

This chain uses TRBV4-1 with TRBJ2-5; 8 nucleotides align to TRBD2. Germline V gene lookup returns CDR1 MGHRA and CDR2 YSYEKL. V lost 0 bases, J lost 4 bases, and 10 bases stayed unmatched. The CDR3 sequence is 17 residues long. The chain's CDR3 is CASSQDPGVAGSETQYF. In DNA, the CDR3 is TGCGCCAGCAGCCAAGACCCCGGGGTAGCGGGATCAGAGACCCAGTACTTC.

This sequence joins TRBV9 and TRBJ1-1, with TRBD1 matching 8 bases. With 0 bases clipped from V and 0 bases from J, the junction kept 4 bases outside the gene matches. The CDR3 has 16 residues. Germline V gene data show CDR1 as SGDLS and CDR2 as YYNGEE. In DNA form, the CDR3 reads TGTGCCAGCAGCGTAGTCTGGACAGGGATGAACACTGAAGCTTTCTTT. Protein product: CASSVVWTGMNTEAFF.

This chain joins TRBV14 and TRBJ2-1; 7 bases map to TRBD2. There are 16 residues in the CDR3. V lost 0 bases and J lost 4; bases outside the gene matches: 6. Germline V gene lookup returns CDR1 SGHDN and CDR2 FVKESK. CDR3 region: CASSQESLAAYNEQFF. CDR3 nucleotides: TGTGCCAGCAGCCAAGAGAGCCTAGCGGCATACAATGAGCAGTTCTTC.

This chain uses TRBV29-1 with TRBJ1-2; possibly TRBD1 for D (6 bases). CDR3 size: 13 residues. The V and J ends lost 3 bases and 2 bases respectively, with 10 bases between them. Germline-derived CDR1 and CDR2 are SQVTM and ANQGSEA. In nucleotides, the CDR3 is TGCAGCGTTGATACGGACAGCAACTATGGCTACACCTTC. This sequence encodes CSVDTDSNYGYTF.

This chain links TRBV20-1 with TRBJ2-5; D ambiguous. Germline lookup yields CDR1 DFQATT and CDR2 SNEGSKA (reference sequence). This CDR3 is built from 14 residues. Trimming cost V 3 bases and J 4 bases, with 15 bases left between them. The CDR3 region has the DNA TGCAGTGCTAGGGTTCTGAGAACCGGAGAGACCCAGTACTTC. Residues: CSARVLRTGETQYF.

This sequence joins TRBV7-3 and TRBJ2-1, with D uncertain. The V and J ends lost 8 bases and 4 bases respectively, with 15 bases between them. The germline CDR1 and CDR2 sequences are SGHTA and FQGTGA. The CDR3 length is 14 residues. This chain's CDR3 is CASLRGSVYNEQFF. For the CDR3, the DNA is TGTGCCAGCCTAAGAGGATCCGTTTACAATGAGCAGTTCTTC.

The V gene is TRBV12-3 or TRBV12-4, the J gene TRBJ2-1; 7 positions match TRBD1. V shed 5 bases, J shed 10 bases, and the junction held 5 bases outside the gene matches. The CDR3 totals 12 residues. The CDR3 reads CASSRDSQEQFF. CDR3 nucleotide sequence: TGTGCCAGCAGTCGGGACAGCCAAGAGCAGTTCTTC.

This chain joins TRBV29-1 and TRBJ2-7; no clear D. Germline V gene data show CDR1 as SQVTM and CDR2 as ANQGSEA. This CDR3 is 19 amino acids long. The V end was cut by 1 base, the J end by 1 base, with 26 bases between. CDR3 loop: CSVEVNADSSGSWSYEQYF. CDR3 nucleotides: TGCAGCGTTGAAGTTAATGCAGACTCCTCAGGTTCCTGGTCCTACGAGCAGTACTTC.

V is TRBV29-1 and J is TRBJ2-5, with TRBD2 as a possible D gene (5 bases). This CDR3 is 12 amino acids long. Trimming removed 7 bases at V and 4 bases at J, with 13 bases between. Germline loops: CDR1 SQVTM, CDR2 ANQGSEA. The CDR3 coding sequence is TGCAGCGCCGAACTAGTGGGAGAGACCCAGTACTTC. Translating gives CSAELVGETQYF.

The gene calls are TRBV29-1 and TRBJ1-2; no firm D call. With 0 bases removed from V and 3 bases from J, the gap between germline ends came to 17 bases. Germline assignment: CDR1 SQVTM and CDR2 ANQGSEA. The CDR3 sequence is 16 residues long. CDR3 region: CSVEDPGEYHYYGYTF. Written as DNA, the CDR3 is TGCAGCGTTGAAGATCCCGGGGAGTACCATTACTATGGCTACACCTTC.

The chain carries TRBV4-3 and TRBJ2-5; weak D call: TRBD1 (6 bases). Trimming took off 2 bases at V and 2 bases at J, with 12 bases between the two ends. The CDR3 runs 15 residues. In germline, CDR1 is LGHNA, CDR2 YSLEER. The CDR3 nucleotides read TGCGCCAGCAGCCAATACAGGGTGTCTCAAGAGACCCAGTACTTC. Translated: CASSQYRVSQETQYF.

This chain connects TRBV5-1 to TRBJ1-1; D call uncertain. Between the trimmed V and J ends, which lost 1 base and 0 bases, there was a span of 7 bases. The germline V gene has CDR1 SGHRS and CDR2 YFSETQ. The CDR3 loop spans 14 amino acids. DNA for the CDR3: TGCGCCAGCAGCTTGATGGATTTGAACACTGAAGCTTTCTTT. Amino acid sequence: CASSLMDLNTEAFF.

The CDR3 nucleotides read TGTGCCAGCAGCGTAGAGGGGGCAGGCGGAGATACGCAGTATTTT. Translated: CASSVEGAGGDTQYF. The gene calls are TRBV9 and TRBJ2-3; 7 bases match TRBD1. Germline values: CDR1 SGDLS, CDR2 YYNGEE. This CDR3 region has 15 residues. V lost 0 bases, J lost 5 bases, and 6 bases stayed unmatched.

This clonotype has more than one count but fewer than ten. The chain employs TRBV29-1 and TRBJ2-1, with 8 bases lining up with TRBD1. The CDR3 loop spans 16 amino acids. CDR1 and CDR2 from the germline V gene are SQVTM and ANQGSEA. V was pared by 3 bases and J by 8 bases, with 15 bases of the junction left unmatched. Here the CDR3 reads CSVEGLIGTGRDEQFF. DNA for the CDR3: TGCAGCGTTGAGGGTTTGATTGGGACAGGTAGGGATGAGCAGTTCTTC.

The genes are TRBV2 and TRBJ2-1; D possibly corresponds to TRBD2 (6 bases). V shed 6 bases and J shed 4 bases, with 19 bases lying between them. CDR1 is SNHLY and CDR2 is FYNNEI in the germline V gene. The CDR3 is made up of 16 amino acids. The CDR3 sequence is CASRGLAEGKYNEQFF. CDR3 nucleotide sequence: TGTGCCAGCAGGGGGTTAGCGGAGGGGAAATACAATGAGCAGTTCTTC. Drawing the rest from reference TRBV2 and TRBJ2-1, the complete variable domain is EPEVTQTPSHQVTQMGQEVILRCVPISNHLYFYWYRQILGQKVEFLVSFYNNEISEKSEIFDDQFSVERPDGSNFTLKIRSTKLEDSAMYFCASRGLAEGKYNEQFFGPGTRLTVL.

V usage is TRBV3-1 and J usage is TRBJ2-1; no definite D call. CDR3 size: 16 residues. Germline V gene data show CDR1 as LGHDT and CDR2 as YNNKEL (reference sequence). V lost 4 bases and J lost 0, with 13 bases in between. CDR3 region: CASSPRTLSSYNEQFF. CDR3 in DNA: TGTGCCAGCAGCCCGAGGACCCTCAGCTCCTACAATGAGCAGTTCTTC.

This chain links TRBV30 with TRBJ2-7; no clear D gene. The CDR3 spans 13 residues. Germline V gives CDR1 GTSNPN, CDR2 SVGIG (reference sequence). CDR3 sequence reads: CAVTPDVPYEQYF. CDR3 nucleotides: TGTGCGGTTACCCCAGACGTTCCCTACGAGCAGTACTTC.

The CDR3 DNA follows: TGCAGTGCTGAGACTAGCGCGAACACCGGGGAGCTGTTTTTT. Translating it yields CSAETSANTGELFF. The genes are TRBV20-1 and TRBJ2-2, with TRBD2 identical over 8 bases. This CDR3 is built from 14 residues. V shed 5 bases and J 0 bases; nucleotides not matched to a gene: 2. The germline V gene encodes CDR1 DFQATT and CDR2 SNEGSKA (reference sequence).

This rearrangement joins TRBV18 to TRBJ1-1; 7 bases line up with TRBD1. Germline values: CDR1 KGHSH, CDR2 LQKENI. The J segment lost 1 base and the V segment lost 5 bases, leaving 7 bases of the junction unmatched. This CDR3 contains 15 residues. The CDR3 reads CASSSDRVTNTEAFF. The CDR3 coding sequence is TGTGCCAGCTCATCCGACAGGGTTACGAACACTGAAGCTTTCTTT.

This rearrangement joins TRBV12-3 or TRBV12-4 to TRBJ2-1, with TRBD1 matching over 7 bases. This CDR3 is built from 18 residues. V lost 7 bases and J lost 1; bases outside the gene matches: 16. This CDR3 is CASTSARGQIPSYNEQFF. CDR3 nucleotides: TGTGCCAGCACCTCAGCAAGGGGGCAGATCCCTTCCTACAATGAGCAGTTCTTC.

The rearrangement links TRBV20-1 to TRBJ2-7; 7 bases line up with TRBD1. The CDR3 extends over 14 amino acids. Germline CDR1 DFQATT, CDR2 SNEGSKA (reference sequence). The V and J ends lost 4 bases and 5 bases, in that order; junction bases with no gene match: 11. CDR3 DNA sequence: TGCAGTGCTAAAGTACGTGACAGGGTCGACGAGCAGTACTTC. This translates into CSAKVRDRVDEQYF.

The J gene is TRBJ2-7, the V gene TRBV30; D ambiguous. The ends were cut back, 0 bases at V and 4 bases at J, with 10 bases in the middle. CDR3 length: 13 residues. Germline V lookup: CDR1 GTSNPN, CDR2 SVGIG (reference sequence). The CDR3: CAWSVPAEYEQYF. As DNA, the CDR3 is TGTGCCTGGAGTGTACCCGCAGAGTACGAGCAGTACTTC.

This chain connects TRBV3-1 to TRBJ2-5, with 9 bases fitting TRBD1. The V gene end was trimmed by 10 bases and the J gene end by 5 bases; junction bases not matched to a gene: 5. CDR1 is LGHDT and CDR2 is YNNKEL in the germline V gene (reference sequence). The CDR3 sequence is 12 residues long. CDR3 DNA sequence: TGTGCCACCACAGGGGGCTCGGAGACCCAGTACTTC. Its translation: CATTGGSETQYF.

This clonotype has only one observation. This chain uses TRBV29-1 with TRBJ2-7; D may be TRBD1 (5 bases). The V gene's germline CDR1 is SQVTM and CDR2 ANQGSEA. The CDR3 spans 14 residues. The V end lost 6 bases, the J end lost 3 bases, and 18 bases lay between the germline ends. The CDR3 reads CSVGSGAWDYEQYF. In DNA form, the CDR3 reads TGCAGCGTCGGAAGTGGGGCCTGGGACTACGAGCAGTACTTC.

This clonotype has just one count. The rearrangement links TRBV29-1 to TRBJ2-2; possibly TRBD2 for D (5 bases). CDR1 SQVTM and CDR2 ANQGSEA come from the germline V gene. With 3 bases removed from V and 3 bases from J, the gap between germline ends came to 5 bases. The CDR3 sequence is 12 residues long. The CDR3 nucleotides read TGCAGCGTTGAGCGGGACACCGGGGAGCTGTTTTTT. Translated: CSVERDTGELFF.

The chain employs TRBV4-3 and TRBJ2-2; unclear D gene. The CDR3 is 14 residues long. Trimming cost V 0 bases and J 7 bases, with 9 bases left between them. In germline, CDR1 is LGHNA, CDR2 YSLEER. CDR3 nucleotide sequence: TGCGCCAGCAGCCAAGACAAAAGTCTCGGGGAGCTGTTTTTT. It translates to CASSQDKSLGELFF.

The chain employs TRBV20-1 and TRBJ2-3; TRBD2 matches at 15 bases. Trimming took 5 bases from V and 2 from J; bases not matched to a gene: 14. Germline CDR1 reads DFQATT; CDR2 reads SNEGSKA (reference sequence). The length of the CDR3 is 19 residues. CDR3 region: CSARDDGLAGGPDTDTQYF. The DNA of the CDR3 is TGCAGTGCTCGGGACGATGGACTAGCGGGAGGGCCTGACACAGATACGCAGTATTTT.